The following is a T cell receptor beta chain sequence with its context. The antigen remains undetermined. The data stem from a study of cytomegalovirus exposure and HLA in healthy donors. Whole-study context: Caucasian-associated ancestry cluster membership applied to 75% to 85% of several hundred genotyped donors.

At collection, donors were nominally healthy, but unrecorded immune exposures were probable. Primers included in the PCR were 60 Vbeta and 13 Jbeta primers. In the study's own analysis: The count from a later analysis was about 80 million unique TCR beta chains, some 12 million of them shared. Assay: immunoSEQ multiplex PCR; the TCRdb copy retains only in-frame clones and omits some. The V and J calls and clone size were taken over from that table, and D and trimming were inferred from the DNA. The table includes more than 95,000 clones, about 72% detected once. Study-level findings and limits: An assumption of roughly uniform sequencing depth across donors underlay the presence/absence analyses.

Deletions cut 8 bases from V and 0 bases from J, with 14 bases between. There are 14 residues in the CDR3. The germline V gene has CDR1 LNHDA and CDR2 SQIVND (reference sequence). The sample was PBMCs. The sequence derives from a man in his fifties in good health and CMV-seropositive. The chain joins TRBV19 to TRBJ2-7, with D hard to call. For the CDR3, the DNA is TGTGCCAGTTCCCCGCCAGGTCTCTCCTACGAGCAGTACTTC. Its protein is CASSPPGLSYEQYF.